This T cell receptor beta chain comes out of a study of blood T cell repertoires in COVID-19. As for the study in general: Donors in the United States, Italy and Spain gave samples during acute or convalescent COVID-19. Sources were T cells, B-cell-depleted T cells, or PBMCs; the material itself was cDNA or gDNA.

This CDR3 spans 15 amino acids. The trim removed 7 bases at V and 5 bases at J, leaving 8 bases unmatched. Germline assignment: CDR1 MNHNY and CDR2 SVGAGI (reference sequence). In the study's own analysis: From reference gene primer amplification, estimates of nucleated cell counts were derived. This table comes from immunoSEQ multiplex PCR, and its TCRdb copy is limited to in-frame clones, with some not included. The V and J calls and clone size are taken from that table; D and trimming were inferred from the DNA. Of over 120,000 clones listed, over 80% are singletons. This TCR came from a woman aged 45-60 years with acute or convalescent COVID-19. The chain has TRBV6-6 and TRBJ2-2, with TRBD2 matching 9 bases. Sequenced sample: peripheral blood. DNA of the CDR3: TGTGCCAGCACACCTAGCGGGGTGAGAACCGGGGAGCTGTTTTTT. Translation gives CASTPSGVRTGELFF.